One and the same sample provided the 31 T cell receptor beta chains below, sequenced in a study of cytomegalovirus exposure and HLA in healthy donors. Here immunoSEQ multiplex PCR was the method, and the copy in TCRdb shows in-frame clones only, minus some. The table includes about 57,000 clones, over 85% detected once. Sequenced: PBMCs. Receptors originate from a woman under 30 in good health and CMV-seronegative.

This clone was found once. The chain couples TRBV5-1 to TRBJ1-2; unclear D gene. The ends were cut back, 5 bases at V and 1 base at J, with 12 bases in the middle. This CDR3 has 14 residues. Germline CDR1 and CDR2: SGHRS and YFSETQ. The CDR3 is CASRSGTSNYGYTF. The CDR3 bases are TGCGCCAGCAGGTCAGGCACAAGTAACTATGGCTACACCTTC.

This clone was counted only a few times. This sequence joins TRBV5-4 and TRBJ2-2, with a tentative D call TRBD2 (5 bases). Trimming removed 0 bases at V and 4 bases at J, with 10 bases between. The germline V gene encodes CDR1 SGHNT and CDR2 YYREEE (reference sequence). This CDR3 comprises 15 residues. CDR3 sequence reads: CASSLGTPGTGELFF. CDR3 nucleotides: TGTGCCAGCAGCTTGGGGACTCCGGGCACCGGGGAGCTGTTTTTT.

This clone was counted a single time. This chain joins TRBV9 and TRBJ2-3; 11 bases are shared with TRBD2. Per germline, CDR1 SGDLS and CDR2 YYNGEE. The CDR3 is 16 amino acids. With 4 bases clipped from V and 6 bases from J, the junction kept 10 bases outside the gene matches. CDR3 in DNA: TGTGCCAGCAGCACTCAACTAGCGGGAGTCCAGGATACGCAGTATTTT. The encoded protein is CASSTQLAGVQDTQYF.

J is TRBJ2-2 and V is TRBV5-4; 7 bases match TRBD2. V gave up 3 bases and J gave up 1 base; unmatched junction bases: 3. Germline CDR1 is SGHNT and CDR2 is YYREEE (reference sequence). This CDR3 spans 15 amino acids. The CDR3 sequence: CASSWGLQNTGELFF. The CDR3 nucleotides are TGTGCCAGCAGCTGGGGACTACAGAACACCGGGGAGCTGTTTTTT.

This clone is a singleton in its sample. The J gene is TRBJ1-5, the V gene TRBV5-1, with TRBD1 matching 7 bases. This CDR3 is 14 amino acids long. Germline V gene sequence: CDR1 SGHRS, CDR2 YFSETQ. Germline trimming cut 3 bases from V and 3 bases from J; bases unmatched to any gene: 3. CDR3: CASSSGQTNQPQHF. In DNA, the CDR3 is TGCGCCAGCAGCTCGGGACAGACCAATCAGCCCCAGCATTTT.

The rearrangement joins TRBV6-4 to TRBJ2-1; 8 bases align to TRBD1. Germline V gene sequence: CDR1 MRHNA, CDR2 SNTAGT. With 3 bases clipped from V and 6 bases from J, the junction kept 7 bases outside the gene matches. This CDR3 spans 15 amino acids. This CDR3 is CASSEAGTGINEQFF. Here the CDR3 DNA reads TGTGCCAGCAGTGAGGCCGGGACAGGAATCAATGAGCAGTTCTTC.

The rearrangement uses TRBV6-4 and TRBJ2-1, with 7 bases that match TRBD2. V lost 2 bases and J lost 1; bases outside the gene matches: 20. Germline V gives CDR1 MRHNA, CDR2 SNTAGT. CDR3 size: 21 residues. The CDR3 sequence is CASSDPPLGLAATKSYNEQFF. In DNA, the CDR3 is TGTGCCAGCAGTGACCCTCCGTTGGGCCTAGCGGCGACTAAATCCTACAATGAGCAGTTCTTC.

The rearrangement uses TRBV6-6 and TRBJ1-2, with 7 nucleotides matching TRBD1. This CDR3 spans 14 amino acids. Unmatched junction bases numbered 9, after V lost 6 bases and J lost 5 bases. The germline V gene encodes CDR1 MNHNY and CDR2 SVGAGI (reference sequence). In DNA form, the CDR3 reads TGTGCCAGCAGAGCACAGACAGGGAAATATGGCTACACCTTC. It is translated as CASRAQTGKYGYTF.

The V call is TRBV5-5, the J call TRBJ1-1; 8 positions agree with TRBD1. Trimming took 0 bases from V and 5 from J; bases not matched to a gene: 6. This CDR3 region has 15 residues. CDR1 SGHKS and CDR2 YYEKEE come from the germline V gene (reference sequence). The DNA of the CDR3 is TGTGCCAGCAGCTTGGCTGGACAGGGTAGGACTGAAGCTTTCTTT. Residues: CASSLAGQGRTEAFF.

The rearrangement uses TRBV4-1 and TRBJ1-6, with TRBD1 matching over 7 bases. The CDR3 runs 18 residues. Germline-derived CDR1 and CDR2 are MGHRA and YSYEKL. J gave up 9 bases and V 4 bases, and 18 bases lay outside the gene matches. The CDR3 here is CASSPGGRGLTTSSPLHF. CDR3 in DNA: TGCGCCAGCAGCCCCGGGGGTAGGGGGCTCACCACCTCTTCACCCCTCCACTTT.

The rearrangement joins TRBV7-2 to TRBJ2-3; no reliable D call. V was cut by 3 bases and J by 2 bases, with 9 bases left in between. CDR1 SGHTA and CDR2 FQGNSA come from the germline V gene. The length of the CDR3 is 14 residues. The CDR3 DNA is TGTGCCAGCAGCTTGGGCAGCAACACAGATACGCAGTATTTT. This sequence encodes CASSLGSNTDTQYF.

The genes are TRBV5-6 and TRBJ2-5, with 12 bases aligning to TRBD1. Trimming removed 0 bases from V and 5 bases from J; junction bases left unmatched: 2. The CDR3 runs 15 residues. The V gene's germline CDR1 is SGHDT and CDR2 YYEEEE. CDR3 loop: CASSLGDRGPETQYF. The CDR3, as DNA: TGTGCCAGCAGCTTGGGGGACAGGGGGCCGGAGACCCAGTACTTC.

The CDR3 nucleotides are TGTGCCAGCAGCTTGGTAAAAGGGGTAGCCATCTCTGGAAACACCATATATTTT. This translates into CASSLVKGVAISGNTIYF. This rearrangement joins TRBV5-6 to TRBJ1-3; D is perhaps TRBD1 (5 bases). V lost 0 bases and J 0 bases, leaving 16 bases between the germline ends. The V gene's germline CDR1 is SGHDT and CDR2 YYEEEE. CDR3 size: 18 residues. Full variable domain (rest looked up from reference TRBV5-6 and TRBJ1-3): DAGVTQSPTHLIKTRGQQVTLRCSPKSGHDTVSWYQQALGQGPQFIFQYYEEEERQRGNFPDRFSGHQFPNYSSELNVNALLLGDSALYLCASSLVKGVAISGNTIYFGEGSWLTVV.

The DNA of the CDR3 is TGTGCCTGGAGTGGCATATCATTCGGAGGGTGGAATCAGCCCCAGCATTTT. Protein product: CAWSGISFGGWNQPQHF. The chain links TRBV30 to TRBJ1-5; D gene ambiguous. Germline lookup yields CDR1 GTSNPN and CDR2 SVGIG (reference sequence). CDR3 length: 17 residues. V shed 1 base and J shed 4 bases, with 20 bases lying between them.

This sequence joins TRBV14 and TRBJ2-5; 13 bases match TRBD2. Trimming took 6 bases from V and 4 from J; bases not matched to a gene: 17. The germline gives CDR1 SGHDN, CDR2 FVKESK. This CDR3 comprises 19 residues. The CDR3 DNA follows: TGTGCCAGCAGTCAAACCTGGGGACTAGCGGGACGGGGTGCAGAGACCCAGTACTTC. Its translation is CASSQTWGLAGRGAETQYF. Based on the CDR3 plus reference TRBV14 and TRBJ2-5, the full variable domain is EAGVTQFPSHSVIEKGQTVTLRCDPISGHDNLYWYRRVMGKEIKFLLHFVKESKQDESGMPNNRFLAERTGGTYSTLKVQPAELEDSGVYFCASSQTWGLAGRGAETQYFGPGTRLLVL.

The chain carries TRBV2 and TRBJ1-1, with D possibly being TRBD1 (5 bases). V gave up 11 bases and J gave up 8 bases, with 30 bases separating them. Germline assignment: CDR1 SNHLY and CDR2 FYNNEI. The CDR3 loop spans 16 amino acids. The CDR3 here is CAGNPVQGDRTGEAFF. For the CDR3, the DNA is TGTGCCGGCAACCCTGTCCAGGGTGACAGAACCGGAGAAGCTTTCTTT.

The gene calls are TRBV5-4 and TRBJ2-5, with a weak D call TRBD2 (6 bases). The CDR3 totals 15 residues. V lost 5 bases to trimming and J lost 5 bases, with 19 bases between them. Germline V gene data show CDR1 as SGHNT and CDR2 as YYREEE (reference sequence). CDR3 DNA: TGTGCCAGCAGTCTAGATCGGGAGATCGGGGAGACCCAGTACTTC. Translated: CASSLDREIGETQYF.

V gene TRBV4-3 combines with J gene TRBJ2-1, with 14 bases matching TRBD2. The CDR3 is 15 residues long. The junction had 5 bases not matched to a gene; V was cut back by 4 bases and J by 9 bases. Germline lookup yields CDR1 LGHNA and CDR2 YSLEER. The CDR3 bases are TGCGCCAGCAGCCCCCGACTAGCGGGAGGGTTTGAGCAGTTCTTC. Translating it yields CASSPRLAGGFEQFF.

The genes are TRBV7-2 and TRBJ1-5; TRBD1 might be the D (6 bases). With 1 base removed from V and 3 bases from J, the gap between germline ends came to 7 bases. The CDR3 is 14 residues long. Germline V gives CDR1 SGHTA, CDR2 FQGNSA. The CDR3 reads CASSLDRANQPQHF. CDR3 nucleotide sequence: TGTGCCAGCAGCTTAGACAGGGCCAATCAGCCCCAGCATTTT.

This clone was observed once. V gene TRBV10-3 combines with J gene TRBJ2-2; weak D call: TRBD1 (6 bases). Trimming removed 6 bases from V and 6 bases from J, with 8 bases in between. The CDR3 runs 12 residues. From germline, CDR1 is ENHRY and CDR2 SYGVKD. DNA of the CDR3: TGTGCCATCAGACAGGGTTCCGGGGAGCTGTTTTTT. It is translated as CAIRQGSGELFF.

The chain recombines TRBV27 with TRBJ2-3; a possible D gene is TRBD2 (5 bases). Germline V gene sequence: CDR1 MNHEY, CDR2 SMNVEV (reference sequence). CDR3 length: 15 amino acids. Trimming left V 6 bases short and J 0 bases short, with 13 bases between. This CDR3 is CASSPDWSSTDTQYF. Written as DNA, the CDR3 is TGTGCCAGCAGCCCGGACTGGTCTAGCACAGATACGCAGTATTTT.

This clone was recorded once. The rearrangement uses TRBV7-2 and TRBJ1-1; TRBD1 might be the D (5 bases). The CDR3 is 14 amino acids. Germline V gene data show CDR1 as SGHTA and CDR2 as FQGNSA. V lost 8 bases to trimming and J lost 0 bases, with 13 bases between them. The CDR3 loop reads CASRRGGMNTEAFF. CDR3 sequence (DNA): TGTGCCAGCCGCCGGGGGGGAATGAACACTGAAGCTTTCTTT. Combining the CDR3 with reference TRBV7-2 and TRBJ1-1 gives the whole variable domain GAGVSQSPSNKVTEKGKDVELRCDPISGHTALYWYRQSLGQGLEFLIYFQGNSAPDKSGLPSDRFSAERTGGSVSTLTIQRTQQEDSAVYLCASRRGGMNTEAFFGQGTRLTVV.

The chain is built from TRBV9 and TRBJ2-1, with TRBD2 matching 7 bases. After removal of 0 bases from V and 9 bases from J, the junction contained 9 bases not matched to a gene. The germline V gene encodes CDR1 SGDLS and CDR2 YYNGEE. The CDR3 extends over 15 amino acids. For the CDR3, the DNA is TGTGCCAGCAGCGTAGCCAGCGGGGCGCCCTCTGAGCAGTTCTTC. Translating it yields CASSVASGAPSEQFF.

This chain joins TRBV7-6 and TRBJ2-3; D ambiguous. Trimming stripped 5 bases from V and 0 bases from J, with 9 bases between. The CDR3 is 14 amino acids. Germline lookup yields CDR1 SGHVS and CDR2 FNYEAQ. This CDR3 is CASSLDSSTDTQYF. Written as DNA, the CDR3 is TGTGCCAGCAGCCTAGATTCTAGCACAGATACGCAGTATTTT.

CDR3 residues: CASTSVREETQYF. The CDR3 region has the DNA TGTGCCAGCACCAGCGTCCGGGAAGAGACCCAGTACTTC. The chain couples TRBV27 to TRBJ2-5, with unresolved D. Trimming cost V 7 bases and J 3 bases, with 12 bases left between them. Germline V gene data show CDR1 as MNHEY and CDR2 as SMNVEV (reference sequence). CDR3 length: 13 amino acids.

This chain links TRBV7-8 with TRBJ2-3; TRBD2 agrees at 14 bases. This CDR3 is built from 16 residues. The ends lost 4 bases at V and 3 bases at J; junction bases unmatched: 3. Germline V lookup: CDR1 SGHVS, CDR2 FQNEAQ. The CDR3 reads CASSSTSGRVTDTQYF. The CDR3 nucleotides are TGTGCCAGCAGCTCGACTAGCGGGAGGGTGACAGATACGCAGTATTTT.

The CDR3 DNA follows: TGTGCCAGCAGCCGGACAGGGTCAGCTGAGGAAAAACTGTTTTTT. It codes for CASSRTGSAEEKLFF. The chain is built from TRBV11-2 and TRBJ1-4; 8 nucleotides line up with TRBD1. In germline, CDR1 is SGHAT, CDR2 FQNNGV. The CDR3 contains 15 residues. Trimming at V came to 5 bases and at J to 8 bases, leaving 10 bases not matched to a gene.

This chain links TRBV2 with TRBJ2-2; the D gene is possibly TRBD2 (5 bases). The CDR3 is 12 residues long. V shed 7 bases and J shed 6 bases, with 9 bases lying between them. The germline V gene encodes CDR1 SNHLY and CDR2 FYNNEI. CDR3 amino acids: CASTVEAGELFF. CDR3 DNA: TGTGCCAGCACGGTGGAGGCCGGGGAGCTGTTTTTT.

The CDR3 DNA sequence: TGCGCCAGCAGCTCCACGGACAGGAACCAAGAGACCCAGTACTTC. This gives the protein CASSSTDRNQETQYF. This rearrangement joins TRBV5-1 to TRBJ2-5; 7 bases align to TRBD1. There are 15 residues in the CDR3. Germline V gene lookup returns CDR1 SGHRS and CDR2 YFSETQ. J lost 0 bases, V lost 3 bases, and 5 bases had no gene match.

The CDR3 reads CASSDPRTALAYNSPLHF. In DNA, the CDR3 is TGTGCCAGCAGTGACCCAAGGACAGCCCTAGCCTATAATTCACCCCTCCACTTT. The V call is TRBV6-4, the J call TRBJ1-6; D perhaps matches TRBD1 (6 bases). Germline V gene data show CDR1 as MRHNA and CDR2 as SNTAGT. V was cut by 2 bases and J by 2 bases, with 16 bases left in between. This CDR3 has 18 residues.

CDR3 in DNA: TGCGCCAGCAGCCGCGGGGCAGAATCCTACAATGAGCAGTTCTTC. Its translation is CASSRGAESYNEQFF. This chain uses TRBV5-1 with TRBJ2-1, with D perhaps TRBD2 (6 bases). The CDR3 consists of 15 residues. In germline, CDR1 is SGHRS, CDR2 YFSETQ. The V and J ends lost 4 bases and 1 base respectively, with 12 bases between them.